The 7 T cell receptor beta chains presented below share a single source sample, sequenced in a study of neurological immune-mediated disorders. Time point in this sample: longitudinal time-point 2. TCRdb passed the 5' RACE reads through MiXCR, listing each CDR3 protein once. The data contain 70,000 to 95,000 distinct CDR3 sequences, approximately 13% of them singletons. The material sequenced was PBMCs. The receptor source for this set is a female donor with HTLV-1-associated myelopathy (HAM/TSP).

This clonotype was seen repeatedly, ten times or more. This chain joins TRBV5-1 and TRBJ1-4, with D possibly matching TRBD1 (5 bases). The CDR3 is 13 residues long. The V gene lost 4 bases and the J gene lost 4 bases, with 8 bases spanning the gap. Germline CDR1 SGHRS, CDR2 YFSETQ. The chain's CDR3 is CASSQDSNEKLFF. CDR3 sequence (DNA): TGCGCCAGCAGCCAAGACAGTAATGAAAAACTGTTTTTT.

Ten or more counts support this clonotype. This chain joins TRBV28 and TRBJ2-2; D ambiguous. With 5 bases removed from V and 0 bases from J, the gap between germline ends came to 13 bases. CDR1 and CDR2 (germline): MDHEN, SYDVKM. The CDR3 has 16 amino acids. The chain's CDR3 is CASSATYPPNTGELFF. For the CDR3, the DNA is TGTGCCAGCAGTGCGACCTATCCACCGAACACCGGGGAGCTGTTTTTT.

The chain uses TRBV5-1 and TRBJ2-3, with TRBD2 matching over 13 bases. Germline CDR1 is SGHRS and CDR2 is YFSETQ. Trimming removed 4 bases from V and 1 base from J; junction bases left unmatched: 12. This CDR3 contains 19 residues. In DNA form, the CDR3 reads TGCGCCAGCAGCGCGGAGGGGACTAGCGGGGAGTACGGCACAGATACGCAGTATTTT. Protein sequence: CASSAEGTSGEYGTDTQYF. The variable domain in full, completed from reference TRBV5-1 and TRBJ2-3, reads KAGVTQTPRYLIKTRGQQVTLSCSPISGHRSVSWYQQTPGQGLQFLFEYFSETQRNKGNFPGRFSGRQFSNSRSEMNVSTLELGDSALYLCASSAEGTSGEYGTDTQYFGPGTRLTVL.

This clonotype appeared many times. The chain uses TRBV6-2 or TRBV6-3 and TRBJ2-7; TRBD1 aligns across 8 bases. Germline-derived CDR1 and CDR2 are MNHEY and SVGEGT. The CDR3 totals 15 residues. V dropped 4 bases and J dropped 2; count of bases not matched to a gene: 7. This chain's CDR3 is CASSSRTGGPYEQYF. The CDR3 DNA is TGTGCCAGCAGTTCGCGAACAGGGGGGCCCTACGAGCAGTACTTC.

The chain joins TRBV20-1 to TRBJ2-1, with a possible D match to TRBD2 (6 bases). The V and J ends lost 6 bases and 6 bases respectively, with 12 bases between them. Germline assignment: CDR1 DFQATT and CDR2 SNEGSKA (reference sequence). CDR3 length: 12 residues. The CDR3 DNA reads TGCAGTGCACTGGGGGACTCCAATGAGCAGTTCTTC. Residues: CSALGDSNEQFF.

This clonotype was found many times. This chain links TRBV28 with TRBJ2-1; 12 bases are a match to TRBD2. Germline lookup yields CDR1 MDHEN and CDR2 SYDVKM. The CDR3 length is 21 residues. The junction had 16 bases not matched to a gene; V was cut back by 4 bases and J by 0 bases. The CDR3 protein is CASSSLGKGLAGLFSYNEQFF. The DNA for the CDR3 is TGTGCCAGCAGTTCCCTAGGGAAGGGACTAGCGGGCCTCTTCTCCTACAATGAGCAGTTCTTC.

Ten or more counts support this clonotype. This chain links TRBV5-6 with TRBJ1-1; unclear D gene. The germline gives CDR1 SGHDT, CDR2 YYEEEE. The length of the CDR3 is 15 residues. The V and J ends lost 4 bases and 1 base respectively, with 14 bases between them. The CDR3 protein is CASSRLTPPNTEAFF. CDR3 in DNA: TGTGCCAGCAGCCGATTAACCCCACCGAACACTGAAGCTTTCTTT. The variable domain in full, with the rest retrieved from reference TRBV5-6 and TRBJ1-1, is DAGVTQSPTHLIKTRGQQVTLRCSPKSGHDTVSWYQQALGQGPQFIFQYYEEEERQRGNFPDRFSGHQFPNYSSELNVNALLLGDSALYLCASSRLTPPNTEAFFGQGTRLTVV.